This T cell receptor (beta chain) is from a study of CD8+ T cells in alopecia areata. Across the study: Donor skin was harvested from approximately 6-12-month-old C3H/HeJ mice with spontaneous alopecia and grafted onto roughly 6-10-week-old female C3H/HeJ recipients.

Regarding the study as a whole: For lesional scalp, especially alopecia totalis/universalis, clonality was higher than in normal scalp.

In each case, RNA was isolated and then reverse transcribed into cDNA as the sequencing template. Clones were read by immunoSEQ multiplex PCR, and TCRdb kept only the in-frame ones, dropping some. The repertoire consists of under 350,000 clones, none detected only once. Concerning this clone itself: As yet, its antigen is unknown. The gene names here belong to mouse. The CDR3 end lies 4 residues beyond the end of the read and is filled in from the germline J gene.

With 1 base clipped from V and 0 bases from J, the junction kept 1 base outside the gene matches. CDR3 length: 14 residues. The V gene's germline CDR1 is NSHNY and CDR2 SYGAGN. Cell sorting was performed on pooled cutaneous lymph node cells with CD4, CD8alpha, NKG2D, NKG2ACE and other markers. Sequencing was carried out using CD4+ T cells sorted from a lymph node. The sequence was collected from a C3H/HeJ mouse with alopecia areata. Strain haplotype at MHC: H2-k. The chain is built from TRBV13-1 and TRBJ2-7, with 7 bases that match TRBD2. CDR3 DNA, as far as it was read: TGTGCCAGCAGTGATCTGGGGGACTCCTAT. Protein product: CASSDLGDSY. The CDR3 reads in full as CASSDLGDSYEQYF.